This T cell receptor beta chain was profiled in a study of T cells after yellow fever vaccination. Study context: With SMART-Seq v4 Ultra Low Input, the fractions containing low cell numbers were prepared.

The J segment lost 2 bases and the V segment lost 6 bases, leaving 8 bases of the junction unmatched. The CDR3 consists of 15 residues. Per the germline V gene, CDR1 is MNHEY and CDR2 is SVGAGI. There are many counts of this clonotype. Its specificity is not known. Study results and caveats: Repertoires sorted by FACS could include abundant clonotypes that are contaminants from the bulk population.

Making TCR cDNA involved 5'RACE template switching, which added UMIs and a universal primer site. Each CDR3 protein gets one entry after TCRdb re-called the 5' RACE reads with MiXCR. The sample consists of 150,000 to 200,000 distinct CDR3 sequences, approximately 10% of them appearing once. This sample comprised CD8+ T cells sorted from PBMCs, obtained 45 days after the yellow fever booster vaccination. The receptor was derived from a man in his late teens or twenties who received the YFV17D yellow fever vaccine. V is TRBV6-5 and J is TRBJ2-7, with 9 bases fitting TRBD1. CDR3 bases: TGTGCCAGCAGAACCGGGACAGGGAGTCCCTACGAGCAGTACTTC. Residues: CASRTGTGSPYEQYF.